Listed below are T cell receptor beta chains from one sample, sequenced in a study of cytomegalovirus exposure and HLA in healthy donors. Libraries were prepared by immunoSEQ multiplex PCR; TCRdb keeps only in-frame clonotypes and omits some of them. The sample consists of some 120,000 clones, approximately 72% of them appearing once. Sequences were obtained from PBMCs. The source is a woman between 50 and 59 years old in good health and CMV-seropositive. Each CDR3 is given with its conserved first and last residue. The D gene is left open where the match is weak. Rows may omit the clone size; those that give it use once, few, many or a size class.

D gene,clone size,J gene,V gene,CDR3 DNA,CDR3 protein
NA,NA,TRBJ1-2,TRBV7-9,TGTGCCAGCAGCTTCCCGCCCCTGGACAGTAACAGTTGGAATGGCTACACCTTC,CASSFPPLDSNSWNGYTF
TRBD1,NA,TRBJ2-1,TRBV6-5,TGTGCCAGCAGGAACCTCGGGACAGGGATCAATGAGCAGTTCTTC,CASRNLGTGINEQFF
TRBD2,NA,TRBJ2-1,TRBV5-1,TGCGCCAGCAGCTTCGCTAGCGGGAAGGATGAGCAGTTCTTC,CASSFASGKDEQFF
NA,NA,TRBJ2-5,TRBV9,TGTGCCAGCAGCGTAGGTGGGGCCTTCGGGGAGACCCAGTACTTC,CASSVGGAFGETQYF
NA,NA,TRBJ2-3,TRBV7-2,TGTGCCAGCAGCACCAGGACAGATACGCAGTATTTT,CASSTRTDTQYF
NA,NA,TRBJ1-4,TRBV4-1,TGCGCCAGCAGCCATGTCGGGACTGGAAATGAAAAACTGTTTTTT,CASSHVGTGNEKLFF
TRBD2,NA,TRBJ2-2,TRBV9,TGTGCCAGCAGTGTCGGGACTAGCGGGAGAGGCGACACCGGGGAGCTGTTTTTT,CASSVGTSGRGDTGELFF
NA,once,TRBJ1-2,TRBV29-1,TGCAGCCTGGGAGTGGCGGGTCATGGCTACACCTTC,CSLGVAGHGYTF
NA,once,TRBJ2-1,TRBV7-3,TGTGCCAGCAGCTTAAACCCGGGACTGATAAATGAGCAGTTCTTC,CASSLNPGLINEQFF
NA,NA,TRBJ2-2,TRBV4-3,TGCGCCAGCAGCCAAGATCGTACCGGGGAGCTGTTTTTT,CASSQDRTGELFF
TRBD2,NA,TRBJ2-7,TRBV7-2,TGTGCCAGCAGCCCGGGACTAGCGGGAGGGCCGGGAGAGCAGTACTTC,CASSPGLAGGPGEQYF
NA,few,TRBJ2-5,TRBV15,TGTGCCACCAGCGGTACAGGGTACCAAGAGACCCAGTACTTC,CATSGTGYQETQYF
TRBD1,NA,TRBJ1-2,TRBV6-1,TGTGCCAGCAGTGAAGCCAGGGGGCTTGGCTACACCTTC,CASSEARGLGYTF
TRBD2,few,TRBJ2-1,TRBV25-1,TGTGCCAGCAGTGAATTAGGCGGGGGGCCTCTCAATGAGCAGTTCTTC,CASSELGGGPLNEQFF
NA,NA,TRBJ1-1,TRBV4-3,TGCGCCAGCAGCCAAGGACTTCGGAACACTGAAGCTTTCTTT,CASSQGLRNTEAFF
TRBD1,NA,TRBJ1-5,TRBV10-3,TGTGCCATCAGTGAGGGCAGGGGGCGCGATCAGCCCCAGCATTTT,CAISEGRGRDQPQHF
NA,NA,TRBJ1-3,TRBV4-2,TGTGCCAGCAGCCAAGAGGGCAGAGCTGGCTCTGGAAACACCATATATTTT,CASSQEGRAGSGNTIYF
NA,NA,TRBJ2-7,TRBV12-5,TGTGCTAGTGGTTTTGGGACACCAAGCTCCTACGAGCAGTACTTC,CASGFGTPSSYEQYF
NA,once,TRBJ1-2,TRBV19,TGTGCCAGTAGTAGTACAGGGCACGGAAACTATGGCTACACCTTC,CASSSTGHGNYGYTF
NA,once,TRBJ1-5,TRBV2,TGTGCCAGCAGTGATCCCATAATAACACGCTCGGGTCAGCCCCAGCATTTT,CASSDPIITRSGQPQHF
TRBD2,NA,TRBJ2-3,TRBV9,TGTGCCAGCAGCGTAGTGGGGTTGTCGAGCGGGGGATCCACAGATACGCAGTATTTT,CASSVVGLSSGGSTDTQYF
TRBD1,NA,TRBJ1-5,TRBV28,TGTGCCAGCAGTACCGGGACAGGGGCAAATCAGCCCCAGCATTTT,CASSTGTGANQPQHF
NA,NA,TRBJ1-1,TRBV15,TGTGCCACCAGCTCAGGGACTCCCAGCACTGAAGCTTTCTTT,CATSSGTPSTEAFF
TRBD1,NA,TRBJ1-2,TRBV5-1,TGCGCCAGCAGCTCAACCGGGACAGGCCGTTATGGCTACACCTTC,CASSSTGTGRYGYTF
TRBD1,NA,TRBJ2-3,TRBV27,TGTGCCAGCAAGCCACTTGCGGGACAGGGAACAGATACGCAGTATTTT,CASKPLAGQGTDTQYF
NA,NA,TRBJ1-1,TRBV20-1,TGCAGTGCAACGCGGTTCACTGAAGCTTTCTTT,CSATRFTEAFF
TRBD1,few,TRBJ1-1,TRBV4-2,TGTGCCAGCAGCCAAGACGGCAGGGGGACTGAAGCTTTCTTT,CASSQDGRGTEAFF
TRBD2,NA,TRBJ2-1,TRBV11-2,TGTGCCAGCAGCCTCCGACTAGCGACCTCCTACAATGAGCAGTTCTTC,CASSLRLATSYNEQFF
TRBD1,NA,TRBJ1-4,TRBV7-2,TGTGCCAGCAGCGCGGACAGGGCTAGTGAAAAACTGTTTTTT,CASSADRASEKLFF
TRBD1,NA,TRBJ2-7,TRBV10-2,TGCGCCAGCGGACAGGGCATCGAGCAGTACTTC,CASGQGIEQYF
TRBD1,NA,TRBJ2-7,TRBV7-2,TGTGCCAGCAGCTCCTCCGGGACAGACTACTACGAGCAGTACTTC,CASSSSGTDYYEQYF
TRBD2,NA,TRBJ2-3,TRBV27,TGTGCCAGCAGTTTACGACTAGCGGGAGGAACAAATCGCACAGATACGCAGTATTTT,CASSLRLAGGTNRTDTQYF
NA,few,TRBJ2-1,TRBV7-9,TGTGCCAGCAGCCGCGGTAATTACAATGAGCAGTTCTTC,CASSRGNYNEQFF
TRBD1,NA,TRBJ2-7,TRBV5-8,TGTGCCAGCACTCGACAGGGCCGCTACGAGCAGTACTTC,CASTRQGRYEQYF
NA,once,TRBJ1-1,TRBV18,TGTGCCAGCTCTCGGGGGGAGAACACTGAAGCTTTCTTT,CASSRGENTEAFF
NA,few,TRBJ2-7,TRBV29-1,TGCAGCGTCAAGGGCGGGTTCGGCTCCTACGAGCAGTACTTC,CSVKGGFGSYEQYF
NA,NA,TRBJ1-2,TRBV18,TGTGCCAGCTCACCCGGGGCAGGGGAGACGAACTATGGCTACACCTTC,CASSPGAGETNYGYTF
TRBD1,once,TRBJ2-7,TRBV15,TGTGCCACCAGCAGCCATGGACAGGGGGTCTACGAGCAGTACTTC,CATSSHGQGVYEQYF
NA,NA,TRBJ2-7,TRBV27,TGTGCCAGCAGTTTATCCTGGGGAGCCTACGAGCAGTACTTC,CASSLSWGAYEQYF
TRBD1,few,TRBJ2-7,TRBV10-3,TGTGCCATCTCCGACAGGGCCTACGAGCAGTACTTC,CAISDRAYEQYF
NA,NA,TRBJ2-2,TRBV27,TGTGCCAGCAGTTTATCGGAGAATCCCGGGGAGCTGTTTTTT,CASSLSENPGELFF
NA,few,TRBJ1-2,TRBV9,TGTGCCAGCAGCGTAAGGGGGTTAGGCCTGAACTATGGCTACACCTTC,CASSVRGLGLNYGYTF
NA,NA,TRBJ2-1,TRBV7-9,TGTGCCAGCAGCTCAAACGACATCCTCCGCTCCTACAATGAGCAGTTCTTC,CASSSNDILRSYNEQFF
NA,NA,TRBJ1-5,TRBV19,TGTGCCAGTAGTATAGATTGGGGCGTGGTTCAGCCCCAGCATTTT,CASSIDWGVVQPQHF
TRBD2,NA,TRBJ2-3,TRBV5-6,TGTGCCAGCAGACCTGGGACTACCCGTCCGCAGTATTTT,CASRPGTTRPQYF
NA,once,TRBJ2-5,TRBV9,TGTGCCAGCAGCACGACAGGTTTCCAAGAGACCCAGTACTTC,CASSTTGFQETQYF